The clone carrying this T cell receptor (beta chain) was seen more than once but under ten times. This entry belongs to a study of blood T cells in healthy people across ages. Through a sample-barcoded 5' primer and a J-beta primer mix, a second PCR was run for roughly 6 to 11 cycles. In TCRdb, the 5' RACE reads were re-called with MiXCR into one record per CDR3 protein. The data contain hundreds of thousands of distinct CDR3 sequences, less than 35% of them singletons. This CDR3 has 14 amino acids. Germline CDR1 reads MNHEY; CDR2 reads SVGAGI. J lost 9 bases, V lost 6 bases, and 10 bases had no gene match.

The specimen was blood. V is TRBV6-5 and J is TRBJ1-5, with 8 bases identical to TRBD1. The origin of this receptor is a woman aged 80 or older in good health. CDR3: CASRTGDRSGPQHF. CDR3 bases: TGTGCCAGCAGGACAGGGGACCGGAGTGGGCCCCAGCATTTT.